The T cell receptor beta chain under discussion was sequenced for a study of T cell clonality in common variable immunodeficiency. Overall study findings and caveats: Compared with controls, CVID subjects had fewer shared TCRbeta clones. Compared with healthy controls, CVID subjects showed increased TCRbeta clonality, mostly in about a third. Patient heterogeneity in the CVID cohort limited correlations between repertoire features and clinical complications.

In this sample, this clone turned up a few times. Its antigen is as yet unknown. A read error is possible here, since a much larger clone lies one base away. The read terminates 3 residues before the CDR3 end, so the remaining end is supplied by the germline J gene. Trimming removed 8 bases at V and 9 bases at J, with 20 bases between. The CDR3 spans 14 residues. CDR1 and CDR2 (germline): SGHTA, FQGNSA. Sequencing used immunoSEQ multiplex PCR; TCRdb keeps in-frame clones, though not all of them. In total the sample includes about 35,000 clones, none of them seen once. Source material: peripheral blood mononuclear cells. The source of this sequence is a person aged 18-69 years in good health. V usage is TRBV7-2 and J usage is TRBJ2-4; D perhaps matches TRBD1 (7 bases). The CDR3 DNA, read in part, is TGTGCCAGCCTACGAGGAACAGGGGAGGCCATT. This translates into CASLRGTGEAI. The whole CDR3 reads CASLRGTGEAIQYF.